This is a list of T cell receptor beta chains from one sample in a study of vaccination effects on CD4 cells after COVID-19. Their cognate antigens are unknown. This table comes from immunoSEQ multiplex PCR, and its TCRdb copy is limited to in-frame clones, with some not included. This sample has 64,000 or so clones, with around four fifths found just once. The sequencing used CD4+ T cells from PBMCs cultured with HCoV-OC43 spike peptides, collected after COVID-19 vaccination. The receptor source for this set is a human donor who received a COVID-19 vaccine. Each CDR3 is given with its conserved first and last residue.

V	CDR3
TRBV11-2	CASSPSGAAIYGYTF
TRBV5-1	CASSLGTENYGYTF
TRBV24-1	CATSNGDRGITDTQYF
TRBV24-1	CATSDFRGIGGELFF
TRBV5-1	CASSLGTSLETQYF
TRBV3-1/TRBV3-2	CASSQEGLGMNSPLHF
TRBV5-4	CASSFVGDRGNEQFF
TRBV10-3	CAVTQGVETEAFF
TRBV5-1	CASSLESGDEAFF
TRBV5-1	CASSSSGTLSTDTQYF
TRBV4-1	CASSHPGGTEAFF
TRBV7-2	CASSPRTGMDYGYTF
TRBV3-1/TRBV3-2	CASSPRTANYGYTF
TRBV14	CASSQVGLTEAFF
TRBV7-9	CASTIDQGANYGYTF
TRBV20-1	CSASAGAGGNSPLHF
TRBV7-9	CASSLGTGELFF
TRBV5-1	CASSLTAKNIQYF
TRBV19	CASSIGLGGTQETQYF
TRBV27	CASSPSGVTREQFF
TRBV3-1/TRBV3-2	CASSPPETANTEAFF
TRBV19	CASKPGQAHQPQHF
TRBV5-1	CASSFLTGGTGANVLTF
TRBV3-1/TRBV3-2	CASSQDLGGGSDTQYF
TRBV5-1	CASSRRGASDGELFF
TRBV24-1	CATRGVKGNQPQHF
TRBV14	CASSLLTGIGYTF
TRBV6-5	CASSYRGGGQETQYF
TRBV9	CASSASGLETQYF
TRBV6-5	CASSYSGRDRGGYTF
TRBV3-1/TRBV3-2	CASSLSRGSNLAKNIQYF
TRBV6-5	CASSFQRGVTDTQYF